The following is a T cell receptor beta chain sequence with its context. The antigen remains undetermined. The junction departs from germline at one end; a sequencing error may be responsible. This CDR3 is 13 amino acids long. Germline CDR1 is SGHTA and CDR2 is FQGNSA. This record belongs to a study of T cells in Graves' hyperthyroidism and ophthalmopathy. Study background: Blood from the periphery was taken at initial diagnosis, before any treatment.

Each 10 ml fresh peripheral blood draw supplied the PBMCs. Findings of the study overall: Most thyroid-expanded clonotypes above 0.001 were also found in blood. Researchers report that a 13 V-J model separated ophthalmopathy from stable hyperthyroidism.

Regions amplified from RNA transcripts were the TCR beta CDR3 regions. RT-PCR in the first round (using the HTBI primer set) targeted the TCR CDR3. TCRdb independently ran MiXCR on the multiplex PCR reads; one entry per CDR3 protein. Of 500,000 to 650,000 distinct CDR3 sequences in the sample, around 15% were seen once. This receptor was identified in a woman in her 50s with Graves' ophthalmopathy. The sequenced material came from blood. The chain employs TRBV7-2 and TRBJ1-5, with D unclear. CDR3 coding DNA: TGTGCCAGCAGCCCCCAAGGCAATCAGCCCCGGCATTTT. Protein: CASSPQGNQPRHF.